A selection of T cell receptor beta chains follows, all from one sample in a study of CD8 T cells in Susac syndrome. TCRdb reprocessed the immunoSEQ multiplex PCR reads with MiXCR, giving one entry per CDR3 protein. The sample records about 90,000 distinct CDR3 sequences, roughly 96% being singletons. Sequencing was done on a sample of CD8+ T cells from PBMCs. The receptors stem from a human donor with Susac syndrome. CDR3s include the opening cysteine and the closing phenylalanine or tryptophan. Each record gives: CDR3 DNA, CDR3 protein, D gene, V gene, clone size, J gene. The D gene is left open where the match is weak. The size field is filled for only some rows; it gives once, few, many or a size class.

TGTGCCAGCAGCCCAGACAGGGAGTGGGACGAGCAGTACTTC CASSPDREWDEQYF TRBD1 TRBV28 NA TRBJ2-7
TGTGCCACCAGTGGTCAGGAACCGGGACGGGCCACAGATACGCAGTATTTT CATSGQEPGRATDTQYF NA TRBV24-1 NA TRBJ2-3
TGTGCCAGCAGCTCTCTAACGCAGCAGGGGCAAGAGACCCAGTACTTC CASSSLTQQGQETQYF NA TRBV5-4 NA TRBJ2-5
TGTGCCAGCAGCCGGAGAGTTTTAGGAAATCAGCCCCAGCATTTT CASSRRVLGNQPQHF NA TRBV5-6 NA TRBJ1-5
TGTGCCTGGAGTGTACCAGGTGCCCGCCCTAAGAACACTGAAGCTTTCTTT CAWSVPGARPKNTEAFF NA TRBV30 NA TRBJ1-1
TGCAGTGCTAGACAGAACACCATATATTTT CSARQNTIYF NA TRBV20-1 once TRBJ1-3
TGCGCCAGCAGATACACGACAGGATCGGGCGAGACCCAGTACTTC CASRYTTGSGETQYF NA TRBV5-1 NA TRBJ2-5
TGCAGTGCTAGGGACCCCTCGACAGCTGGCTTCGCCGGGCCCTATGGCTACACCTTC CSARDPSTAGFAGPYGYTF NA TRBV20-1 NA TRBJ1-2
TGTGCCAGCCACGGGGAGGGAAAGGCTTCACCCCTCCACTTT CASHGEGKASPLHF NA TRBV7-9 NA TRBJ1-6
TGCAGTGCTAGATTACAAAGTAAGCAGTTCTTC CSARLQSKQFF NA TRBV20-1 once TRBJ2-1
TGTGCCCCCCCTAAGGGGAGGGACACTGAAGCTTTCTTT CAPPKGRDTEAFF NA TRBV30 NA TRBJ1-1
TGTGCCAGCAGGAGGACAGGGGGTAATGGCAATCAGCCCCAGCATTTT CASRRTGGNGNQPQHF TRBD1 TRBV6-2/TRBV6-3 NA TRBJ1-5
TGCAGTGCTAGAGATGTGAGACAGAGCACAGATACGCAGTATTTT CSARDVRQSTDTQYF NA TRBV20-1 NA TRBJ2-3
TGCGCCAGCAGCTTGGGGGACAGGGATGGAACTCAGCCCCAGCATTTT CASSLGDRDGTQPQHF TRBD1 TRBV5-1 NA TRBJ1-5
TGTGCCAGCACCCTGAACCAAGAGACCCAGTACTTC CASTLNQETQYF NA TRBV3-1 NA TRBJ2-5